This entry lists 27 T cell receptor beta chains sequenced from one sample in a study of cytomegalovirus exposure and HLA in healthy donors. 13 Jbeta primers and 60 Vbeta primers were used for the PCR. TCRdb's copy holds only in-frame clones and misses some; the assay was immunoSEQ multiplex PCR. The repertoire includes under 250,000 clones, 75% to 90% of them detected once, and about 0.77% sits in the top ten. Sequenced input: PBMCs. The receptors derive from a boy younger than 10 in good health and CMV-seronegative.

Worth noting for this clone: A read error may produce the germline difference seen at one junction end. This chain uses TRBV7-9 with TRBJ1-1; 9 positions agree with TRBD1. This CDR3 comprises 12 residues. Germline V gives CDR1 SEHNR, CDR2 FQNEAQ (reference sequence). CDR3 region: CSSSEGQGIAFF. In DNA form, the CDR3 reads TGTTCCAGCAGCGAGGGACAGGGCATAGCTTTCTTT.

A single count supports this clone. The chain employs TRBV7-9 and TRBJ1-1, with D tentatively TRBD1 (6 bases). This CDR3 contains 13 residues. Per germline, CDR1 SEHNR and CDR2 FQNEAQ (reference sequence). Trimming took off 7 bases at V and 1 base at J, with 10 bases between the two ends. The DNA of the CDR3 is TGTGCCAGCATCCAACAGGGGAACACTGAAGCTTTCTTT. Amino acid sequence: CASIQQGNTEAFF.

As for this clone: The same CDR3 can be traced to other DNA sequences in this sample. The chain uses TRBV10-3 and TRBJ2-7; 8 bases line up with TRBD2. The CDR3 runs 15 residues. Germline V gene lookup returns CDR1 ENHRY and CDR2 SYGVKD. V was pared by 0 bases and J by 1 base, with 2 bases of the junction left unmatched. In nucleotides, the CDR3 is TGTGCCATCAGTGAGTCGTCTAGCGGGTCCTACGAGCAGTACTTC. Amino acids: CAISESSSGSYEQYF.

Points on this clone: The same CDR3 is also encoded by other DNA sequences in this sample. This chain uses TRBV18 with TRBJ1-5; maybe TRBD1 (6 bases). This CDR3 is built from 14 residues. The germline V and J ends were trimmed by 3 bases and 2 bases, with 8 bases remaining between them. Germline V gene sequence: CDR1 KGHSH, CDR2 LQKENI. CDR3 region: CASSPNRGNQPQHF. The CDR3, as DNA: TGTGCCAGCTCACCTAACAGGGGCAATCAGCCCCAGCATTTT. Looking up the rest from reference TRBV18 and TRBJ1-5 gives the full variable domain: NAGVMQNPRHLVRRRGQEARLRCSPMKGHSHVYWYRQLPEEGLKFMVYLQKENIIDESGMPKERFSAEFPKEGPSILRIQQVVRGDSAAYFCASSPNRGNQPQHFGDGTRLSIL.

The chain recombines TRBV11-2 with TRBJ2-3, with D hard to call. CDR3 length: 14 residues. V was clipped by 2 bases and J by 0 bases, with 6 bases between them. In germline, CDR1 is SGHAT, CDR2 FQNNGV. Here the CDR3 reads CASSLLTSTDTQYF. CDR3 bases: TGTGCCAGCAGCTTATTGACTAGCACAGATACGCAGTATTTT.

The genes are TRBV7-9 and TRBJ2-1; 8 bases line up with TRBD2. The CDR3 totals 17 residues. The germline V gene has CDR1 SEHNR and CDR2 FQNEAQ (reference sequence). J gave up 7 bases and V 5 bases, and 16 bases lay outside the gene matches. CDR3 protein: CASSGPSRGGGPNEQFF. The CDR3 coding sequence is TGTGCCAGCAGCGGCCCCTCCCGGGGCGGGGGGCCAAATGAGCAGTTCTTC.

This chain links TRBV2 with TRBJ2-6, with D perhaps matching TRBD2 (5 bases). Trimming removed 6 bases from V and 0 bases from J, with 9 bases in between. CDR3 length: 15 amino acids. In germline, CDR1 is SNHLY, CDR2 FYNNEI. CDR3 nucleotide sequence: TGTGCCAGCAGACGGGGTCCCTCTGGGGCCAACGTCCTGACTTTC. Translating gives CASRRGPSGANVLTF.

The chain joins TRBV4-1 to TRBJ2-7; D gene unclear. The germline CDR1 and CDR2 sequences are MGHRA and YSYEKL. Trimming took 1 base from V and 1 from J, leaving 5 bases between them. The CDR3 extends over 13 amino acids. The CDR3 nucleotides are TGCGCCAGCAGCCAAGGGCCTTCCTACGAGCAGTACTTC. Protein: CASSQGPSYEQYF.

This sequence joins TRBV12-5 and TRBJ2-7, with D possibly TRBD2 on 5 matching bases. The CDR3 runs 15 residues. Trimming cost V 5 bases and J 0 bases, with 14 bases left between them. Germline lookup yields CDR1 LGHNT and CDR2 FRNRAP. The CDR3 protein is CASGAAGWGSYEQYF. CDR3 in DNA: TGTGCTAGTGGTGCCGCGGGTTGGGGCTCCTACGAGCAGTACTTC.

V usage is TRBV7-6 and J usage is TRBJ2-1, with D possibly TRBD2 on 6 matching bases. V shed 5 bases and J shed 5 bases, with 16 bases lying between them. The CDR3 length is 15 residues. CDR1 and CDR2 from the germline V gene are SGHVS and FNYEAQ. CDR3 DNA: TGTGCCAGCAGCCAAGGGCGGCTAGCGAACAATGAGCAGTTCTTC. It yields the protein CASSQGRLANNEQFF.

The chain is built from TRBV9 and TRBJ2-1, with 11 bases aligning to TRBD1. Germline V gene data show CDR1 as SGDLS and CDR2 as YYNGEE. V trimming: 4 bases; J trimming: 11 bases; junction bases outside the gene matches: 11. This CDR3 spans 15 amino acids. The CDR3 loop is CASSSRTGGGGQQFF. In nucleotides, the CDR3 is TGTGCCAGCAGCAGCCGGACAGGGGGCGGTGGTCAGCAGTTCTTC.

V gene TRBV19 combines with J gene TRBJ2-1; 8 nucleotides align to TRBD2. This CDR3 spans 15 amino acids. Germline V gives CDR1 LNHDA, CDR2 SQIVND (reference sequence). The trim removed 3 bases at V and 8 bases at J, leaving 9 bases unmatched. CDR3 protein: CASSMERGTWDEQFF. The DNA of the CDR3 is TGTGCCAGTAGTATGGAGCGGGGGACGTGGGATGAGCAGTTCTTC.

The chain carries TRBV9 and TRBJ2-7; TRBD1 agrees at 9 bases. Germline V gene lookup returns CDR1 SGDLS and CDR2 YYNGEE. V was clipped by 0 bases and J by 4 bases; unmatched bases: 2. The CDR3 has 14 residues. CDR3 amino acids: CASSVVGQGYEQYF. The CDR3, as DNA: TGTGCCAGCAGCGTAGTGGGACAGGGATACGAGCAGTACTTC.

This rearrangement joins TRBV19 to TRBJ2-4; 8 bases align to TRBD1. With V trimmed by 3 bases and J by 4 bases, 2 bases remained unmatched. Germline V gene lookup returns CDR1 LNHDA and CDR2 SQIVND (reference sequence). This CDR3 comprises 14 residues. CDR3 coding DNA: TGTGCCAGTAGTATCCGGACAGGGAAAAACATTCAGTACTTC. It encodes CASSIRTGKNIQYF. Full variable domain (missing parts from reference TRBV19 and TRBJ2-4): DGGITQSPKYLFRKEGQNVTLSCEQNLNHDAMYWYRQDPGQGLRLIYYSQIVNDFQKGDIAEGYSVSREKKESFPLTVTSAQKNPTAFYLCASSIRTGKNIQYFGAGTRLSVL.

The rearrangement links TRBV27 to TRBJ1-2, with a tentative D call TRBD1 (6 bases). The germline V and J ends were trimmed by 6 bases and 4 bases, with 15 bases remaining between them. Germline loops: CDR1 MNHEY, CDR2 SMNVEV (reference sequence). The CDR3 length is 14 residues. CDR3: CASRSDRRFYGYTF. In DNA form, the CDR3 reads TGTGCCAGCAGATCTGACAGGCGTTTCTATGGCTACACCTTC.

The V gene is TRBV10-1, the J gene TRBJ2-1, with D hard to call. The CDR3 is 14 amino acids. Germline V CDR1 and CDR2: WNHNN, SYGVQD (reference sequence). With 3 bases removed from V and 5 bases from J, the gap between germline ends came to 11 bases. DNA for the CDR3: TGCGCCAGCAGTGATGGGCTATATAACAATGAGCAGTTCTTC. This gives the protein CASSDGLYNNEQFF.

This CDR3 is CASRQGNTIYF. The CDR3 DNA reads TGTGCCAGCAGACAGGGAAACACCATATATTTT. J is TRBJ1-3 and V is TRBV25-1; D ambiguous. This CDR3 comprises 11 residues. CDR1 MGHDK and CDR2 SYGVNS come from the germline V gene. Deletions cut 6 bases from V and 4 bases from J, with 4 bases between.

The J gene is TRBJ2-3, the V gene TRBV14, with 8 bases identical to TRBD2. V lost 1 base to trimming and J lost 6 bases; unmatched junction nucleotides: 12. CDR1 is SGHDN, CDR2 FVKESK, per germline. CDR3 size: 17 residues. The CDR3, as DNA: TGTGCCAGCAGCCAAGTTGCCGGGAGGGCCGTGAGCGATACGCAGTATTTT. It specifies CASSQVAGRAVSDTQYF.

This clone was observed a single time. The rearrangement uses TRBV25-1 and TRBJ2-5; 8 bases fit TRBD2. The J call is uncertain, as TRBJ2-7 better fits the DNA end. Germline CDR1 MGHDK, CDR2 SYGVNS. The CDR3 is made up of 15 amino acids. CDR3 protein: CASSHSGVSSYEQYF. Here the CDR3 DNA reads TGTGCCAGCAGTCATAGCGGGGTGAGCTCCTACGAGCAGTACTTC.

This chain uses TRBV19 with TRBJ2-5; 8 positions match TRBD2. Trimming cost V 1 base and J 1 base; bases outside gene matches: 5. Germline loops: CDR1 LNHDA, CDR2 SQIVND (reference sequence). There are 16 residues in the CDR3. The CDR3 DNA follows: TGTGCCAGTAGTATAGTTCTAGCGGGCTCCCAAGAGACCCAGTACTTC. Its translation: CASSIVLAGSQETQYF.

V gene TRBV9 combines with J gene TRBJ1-1, with a weak D call TRBD1 (6 bases). The V and J ends lost 3 bases and 4 bases respectively, with 16 bases between them. Germline V gene lookup returns CDR1 SGDLS and CDR2 YYNGEE. The CDR3 has 15 amino acids. CDR3 region: CASSAHTAGATEAFF. CDR3 DNA: TGTGCCAGCAGCGCCCACACGGCGGGGGCCACTGAAGCTTTCTTT.

This chain connects TRBV7-9 to TRBJ1-6; D unresolved. The CDR3 runs to 14 residues. Germline CDR1 reads SEHNR; CDR2 reads FQNEAQ (reference sequence). Deletions cut 2 bases from V and 8 bases from J, with 10 bases between. Written as DNA, the CDR3 is TGTGCCAGCAGCTTATCGGCTAGTGATTCACCCCTCCACTTT. It codes for CASSLSASDSPLHF. The full variable domain, in which reference TRBV7-9 and TRBJ1-6 provide the parts outside the CDR3, is DTGVSQNPRHKITKRGQNVTFRCDPISEHNRLYWYRQTLGQGPEFLTYFQNEAQLEKSRLLSDRFSAERPKGSFSTLEIQRTEQGDSAMYLCASSLSASDSPLHFGNGTRLTVT.

V usage is TRBV5-6 and J usage is TRBJ1-3, with D possibly TRBD1 on 6 matching bases. The CDR3 runs 14 residues. The germline V and J ends were trimmed by 4 bases and 4 bases, with 12 bases remaining between them. The germline V gene has CDR1 SGHDT and CDR2 YYEEEE. CDR3 protein: CASSVQGRGNTIYF. DNA for the CDR3: TGTGCCAGCAGCGTACAGGGCAGGGGAAACACCATATATTTT.

J is TRBJ2-5 and V is TRBV6-5, with TRBD2 as a possible D gene (6 bases). CDR3 length: 13 residues. Trimming took off 5 bases at V and 2 bases at J, with 9 bases between the two ends. Germline assignment: CDR1 MNHEY and CDR2 SVGAGI. CDR3 protein: CASSRTTQETQYF. The CDR3 nucleotides read TGTGCCAGCAGTAGGACTACACAAGAGACCCAGTACTTC.

The rearrangement uses TRBV19 and TRBJ1-5; weak D call: TRBD1 (5 bases). Trimming left V 7 bases short and J 0 bases short, with 13 bases between. The CDR3 is made up of 15 amino acids. Germline V gene sequence: CDR1 LNHDA, CDR2 SQIVND (reference sequence). DNA of the CDR3: TGTGCCAGTAATGGCGGACATCATAGCAATCAGCCCCAGCATTTT. It yields the protein CASNGGHHSNQPQHF.

The chain links TRBV18 to TRBJ2-7, with D perhaps TRBD1 (6 bases). The CDR3 runs to 14 residues. Trimming took off 2 bases at V and 2 bases at J, with 10 bases between the two ends. Germline V gene data show CDR1 as KGHSH and CDR2 as LQKENI. The CDR3 protein is CASSPETGTYEQYF. In nucleotides, the CDR3 is TGTGCCAGCTCACCAGAGACAGGAACCTACGAGCAGTACTTC. Variable domain in full (rest from reference TRBV18 and TRBJ2-7): NAGVMQNPRHLVRRRGQEARLRCSPMKGHSHVYWYRQLPEEGLKFMVYLQKENIIDESGMPKERFSAEFPKEGPSILRIQQVVRGDSAAYFCASSPETGTYEQYFGPGTRLTVT.

This clone was found once. V gene TRBV6-1 combines with J gene TRBJ2-7, with D tentatively TRBD2 (6 bases). CDR3 length equals 14 residues. Germline CDR1 MNHNS, CDR2 SASEGT. V lost 5 bases and J 3 bases, leaving 14 bases between the germline ends. CDR3 bases: TGTGCCAGCAGTTGGGGACTGGAACTCTACGAGCAGTACTTC. Protein: CASSWGLELYEQYF.